The 27 T cell receptor beta chains in this list originate from one sample, sequenced in a study of blood T cells in healthy people across ages. Next came a second PCR, run for about 7 to 12 cycles, which used a sample-barcoded 5' primer along with a J-beta primer mix. TCRdb re-analysed the 5' RACE reads in MiXCR, keeping a single row per CDR3 protein. The sample includes around 700,000 distinct CDR3 sequences, more than 20% of them seen just once. These data were likewise used in another study, on T cells of mothers and their children.

The sequenced material came from blood. The receptor source for this set is a boy aged 5-17 years in good health.

This clonotype was found a few times. The chain combines TRBV6-2 or TRBV6-3 with TRBJ2-2, with D hard to call. This CDR3 is built from 15 residues. Deletions cut 2 bases from V and 5 bases from J, with 12 bases between. Looked up from germline, CDR1 is MNHEY and CDR2 is SVGEGT. The CDR3 nucleotides read TGTGCCAGCAGTTACCCGGCCTCGCTAACCGGGGAGCTGTTTTTT. This encodes CASSYPASLTGELFF.

V and J are TRBV7-8 and TRBJ2-1, with 9 bases fitting TRBD2. J was trimmed by 2 bases and V by 2 bases; bases with no gene match: 4. Germline V gene sequence: CDR1 SGHVS, CDR2 FQNEAQ. This CDR3 comprises 16 residues. The CDR3 bases are TGTGCCAGCAGCTTAATTCTAGCGGGGACCTACAATGAGCAGTTCTTC. Protein: CASSLILAGTYNEQFF.

The genes are TRBV20-1 and TRBJ1-2; D not certain. CDR3 length: 14 amino acids. Trimming left V 0 bases short and J 4 bases short, with 12 bases between. CDR1 and CDR2 (germline): DFQATT, SNEGSKA (reference sequence). The CDR3: CSARDHRQVYGYTF. The CDR3 DNA follows: TGCAGTGCTAGAGATCATAGGCAGGTCTATGGCTACACCTTC.

The sample holds a few counts of this clonotype. This chain uses TRBV29-1 with TRBJ2-1, with 8 bases matching TRBD1. J lost 7 bases, V lost 7 bases, and 15 bases had no gene match. Germline CDR1 and CDR2: SQVTM and ANQGSEA. The CDR3 sequence is 15 residues long. In DNA form, the CDR3 reads TGCAGCGGTGTACGACCGGGACAGGTCTATAATGAGCAGTTCTTC. Amino acid sequence: CSGVRPGQVYNEQFF.

This chain connects TRBV4-1 to TRBJ2-1, with TRBD2 matching over 11 bases. In germline, CDR1 is MGHRA, CDR2 YSYEKL. This CDR3 contains 17 residues. V was pared by 4 bases and J by 5 bases, with 10 bases of the junction left unmatched. CDR3 DNA sequence: TGCGCCAGCAGCCCCACAGCGGCTAGCGGGAGGCACAATGAGCAGTTCTTC. Its protein is CASSPTAASGRHNEQFF.

This clonotype has more than one count but fewer than ten. The CDR3 loop is CASSYKTTGIWSYEQYF. In nucleotides, the CDR3 is TGTGCCAGCAGTTACAAAACTACAGGGATTTGGTCCTACGAGCAGTACTTC. The chain is built from TRBV6-2 or TRBV6-3 and TRBJ2-7, with D maybe TRBD1 (6 bases). Trimming stripped 2 bases from V and 1 base from J, with 18 bases between. Germline lookup yields CDR1 MNHEY and CDR2 SVGEGT. The CDR3 totals 17 residues.

This clonotype occurred a few times. V gene TRBV7-9 combines with J gene TRBJ2-5, with TRBD2 matching 11 bases. This CDR3 spans 16 amino acids. The V segment lost 3 bases and the J segment 0 bases; nucleotides outside the gene matches: 3. Germline-derived CDR1 and CDR2 are SEHNR and FQNEAQ (reference sequence). In DNA form, the CDR3 reads TGTGCCAGCAGCTTCGGGACTAGCGGAAACCAAGAGACCCAGTACTTC. Protein product: CASSFGTSGNQETQYF.

The chain is built from TRBV20-1 and TRBJ2-1; D gene unclear. CDR3 length: 13 residues. The V end was cut by 2 bases, the J end by 0 bases, with 5 bases between. Germline CDR1 is DFQATT and CDR2 is SNEGSKA (reference sequence). The CDR3 nucleotides read TGCAGTGCTAGACCGGGCTCCTACAATGAGCAGTTCTTC. Translating gives CSARPGSYNEQFF.

This chain joins TRBV12-3 or TRBV12-4 and TRBJ1-2; D is undetermined. The CDR3 sequence is 14 residues long. Trimming removed 1 base from V and 3 bases from J, with 9 bases in between. In DNA, the CDR3 is TGTGCCAGCAGTTTAGAGGAAAGGTACTATGGCTACACCTTC. This encodes CASSLEERYYGYTF.

This clonotype came up a few times. The chain has TRBV6-5 and TRBJ1-2, with D possibly being TRBD1 (5 bases). Trimming pared 7 bases from V and 10 bases from J, leaving 13 bases between. The CDR3 has 11 residues. Looked up from germline, CDR1 is MNHEY and CDR2 is SVGAGI. The CDR3 DNA sequence: TGTGCCAGCACCCCCACGGGGCTCTACACCTTC. Translation: CASTPTGLYTF.

This sequence joins TRBV29-1 and TRBJ2-3, with D unclear. This CDR3 has 12 residues. Trimming left V 7 bases short and J 4 bases short, with 12 bases between. CDR1 SQVTM and CDR2 ANQGSEA come from the germline V gene. CDR3: CSASFLADTQYF. CDR3 nucleotide sequence: TGCAGCGCCTCCTTTCTCGCAGATACGCAGTATTTT.

The CDR3 loop is CASSHPAGALYNEQFF. The CDR3 DNA follows: TGTGCCAGCAGCCACCCAGCGGGAGCCTTATACAATGAGCAGTTCTTC. The gene calls are TRBV4-2 and TRBJ2-1; 8 nucleotides align to TRBD2. The CDR3 length is 16 residues. The germline V gene encodes CDR1 LGHNA and CDR2 YNFKEQ. The trim removed 3 bases at V and 4 bases at J, leaving 8 bases unmatched.

This clonotype has just a few counts. The chain recombines TRBV7-2 with TRBJ2-5, with D possibly being TRBD1 (5 bases). Germline V lookup: CDR1 SGHTA, CDR2 FQGNSA. Trimming removed 1 base from V and 5 bases from J, with 14 bases in between. The CDR3 runs 15 residues. In nucleotides, the CDR3 is TGTGCCAGCAGCTTAGTGTCTGGGCAGGGCGAGACCCAGTACTTC. Its translation is CASSLVSGQGETQYF.

J is TRBJ2-5 and V is TRBV7-9; 9 bases align to TRBD1. The CDR3 loop spans 15 amino acids. Trimming cost V 5 bases and J 5 bases; bases outside gene matches: 9. Germline V gene lookup returns CDR1 SEHNR and CDR2 FQNEAQ (reference sequence). The CDR3 DNA is TGTGCCAGCAGCACCAGGACAGGGGAATACGAGACCCAGTACTTC. Translation: CASSTRTGEYETQYF.

J is TRBJ2-3 and V is TRBV11-3; 7 positions agree with TRBD2. The CDR3 totals 12 residues. Germline CDR1 SGHNT, CDR2 YENEEA. The J segment lost 7 bases and the V segment lost 5 bases, leaving 3 bases of the junction unmatched. The CDR3 DNA follows: TGTGCCAGCAGCGGCGGGAGATATACGCAGTATTTT. Translation: CASSGGRYTQYF.

This clonotype was counted between two and nine times. This rearrangement joins TRBV19 to TRBJ1-5; 7 bases align to TRBD1. The germline CDR1 and CDR2 sequences are LNHDA and SQIVND (reference sequence). The J segment lost 10 bases and the V segment lost 5 bases, leaving 11 bases of the junction unmatched. The CDR3 is 14 amino acids. CDR3 region: CASSEGQRTFPQHF. The CDR3 DNA reads as TGTGCCAGTAGTGAGGGACAGAGAACTTTTCCCCAGCATTTT. The full variable domain, rest sourced from reference TRBV19 and TRBJ1-5, is DGGITQSPKYLFRKEGQNVTLSCEQNLNHDAMYWYRQDPGQGLRLIYYSQIVNDFQKGDIAEGYSVSREKKESFPLTVTSAQKNPTAFYLCASSEGQRTFPQHFGDGTRLSIL.

There are a few counts of this clonotype. The germline gene is not matched at one end of the junction; a read error may be the cause. The chain recombines TRBV6-5 with TRBJ1-1; D remains ambiguous. Germline V gene data show CDR1 as MNHEY and CDR2 as SVGAGI. The CDR3 has 15 amino acids. CDR3 coding DNA: TGCGCCAGCAGTTACTCGAATCTCGTGAACACTGAAGCTTTCTTT. As protein: CASSYSNLVNTEAFF.

In DNA form, the CDR3 reads TGTGCCAGCAGTTCTAGCGGGGAGTACCAAGAGACCCAGTACTTC. Its translation is CASSSSGEYQETQYF. V gene TRBV27 combines with J gene TRBJ2-5, with TRBD2 identical over 9 bases. CDR1 is MNHEY and CDR2 is SMNVEV in the germline V gene (reference sequence). CDR3 length: 15 residues. The J segment lost 0 bases and the V segment lost 4 bases, leaving 3 bases of the junction unmatched.

The chain is built from TRBV11-1 and TRBJ2-2, with 7 bases that match TRBD2. The CDR3 totals 15 residues. V lost 0 bases to trimming and J lost 7 bases; unmatched junction nucleotides: 5. Germline assignment: CDR1 SGHAT and CDR2 FQDESV (reference sequence). The DNA of the CDR3 is TGTGCCAGCAGCTTAGCTGGACTAGACGGCGGGGAGCTGTTTTTT. Its translation is CASSLAGLDGGELFF.

This sequence joins TRBV4-2 and TRBJ2-1, with 8 bases matching TRBD1. With 0 bases clipped from V and 5 bases from J, the junction kept 15 bases outside the gene matches. The V gene's germline CDR1 is LGHNA and CDR2 YNFKEQ. CDR3 length: 19 residues. CDR3 amino acids: CASSQDPPGQVVVNNEQFF. In DNA form, the CDR3 reads TGTGCCAGCAGCCAAGATCCACCGGGACAGGTCGTTGTAAACAATGAGCAGTTCTTC.

This clonotype was counted between two and nine times. V usage is TRBV20-1 and J usage is TRBJ1-1; perhaps TRBD1 as D (5 bases). CDR3 length: 12 residues. The V gene lost 6 bases and the J gene lost 3 bases, with 11 bases spanning the gap. The V gene's germline CDR1 is DFQATT and CDR2 SNEGSKA (reference sequence). The CDR3 loop reads CSAARQYTEAFF. CDR3 bases: TGCAGTGCCGCTCGACAGTACACTGAAGCTTTCTTT.

This clonotype has at least ten counts. V and J are TRBV7-9 and TRBJ2-3; no definite D call. Trimming removed 6 bases at V and 5 bases at J, with 9 bases between. CDR3 length: 12 amino acids. Per germline, CDR1 SEHNR and CDR2 FQNEAQ (reference sequence). CDR3 in DNA: TGTGCCAGCAGTTCTCTGGGAGATACGCAGTATTTT. Protein: CASSSLGDTQYF. The whole variable domain, remainder taken from reference TRBV7-9 and TRBJ2-3, is DTGVSQNPRHKITKRGQNVTFRCDPISEHNRLYWYRQTLGQGPEFLTYFQNEAQLEKSRLLSDRFSAERPKGSFSTLEIQRTEQGDSAMYLCASSSLGDTQYFGPGTRLTVL.

The genes are TRBV4-3 and TRBJ2-7; D call uncertain. Between the trimmed V and J ends, which lost 0 bases and 0 bases, there was a span of 6 bases. The CDR3 covers 14 residues. Germline V CDR1 and CDR2: LGHNA, YSLEER. In DNA, the CDR3 is TGCGCCAGCAGCCAAGAGTGGGGCTCCTACGAGCAGTACTTC. Translation gives CASSQEWGSYEQYF.

J is TRBJ1-2 and V is TRBV7-3; 11 nucleotides agree with TRBD1. Trimming cost V 0 bases and J 3 bases; bases outside gene matches: 3. CDR1 is SGHTA, CDR2 FQGTGA, per germline. This CDR3 comprises 16 residues. The CDR3 spells CASSLTLGQGDYGYTF. The CDR3 DNA follows: TGTGCCAGCAGCTTAACTTTGGGACAGGGGGACTATGGCTACACCTTC.

CDR3 coding DNA: TGCAGCACTAAGGACCCTAGCGGGAAAACCTACGAGCAGTACTTC. It codes for CSTKDPSGKTYEQYF. This rearrangement joins TRBV20-1 to TRBJ2-7; 9 nucleotides agree with TRBD2. CDR3 size: 15 residues. Germline V gene lookup returns CDR1 DFQATT and CDR2 SNEGSKA (reference sequence).

The V call is TRBV7-9, the J call TRBJ1-2; D remains unclear. CDR3 length: 12 residues. Trimming took off 3 bases at V and 3 bases at J, with 5 bases between the two ends. Germline V CDR1 and CDR2: SEHNR, FQNEAQ (reference sequence). The CDR3 coding sequence is TGTGCCAGCAGCTTTTGGGACTATGGCTACACCTTC. This translates into CASSFWDYGYTF.

This chain connects TRBV9 to TRBJ1-1; 8 nucleotides agree with TRBD1. Germline V gives CDR1 SGDLS, CDR2 YYNGEE. The CDR3 consists of 16 residues. The V and J ends lost 4 bases and 4 bases, in that order; junction bases with no gene match: 12. In DNA form, the CDR3 reads TGTGCCAGCAGCCCCACAACCAGGGGGCGGGGCACTGAAGCTTTCTTT. Its protein is CASSPTTRGRGTEAFF.